One sample yielded the 10 T cell receptor beta chains listed below, sequenced in a study of cytomegalovirus exposure and HLA in healthy donors. This PCR relied on a set of 60 Vbeta primers and 13 Jbeta primers. Clones were sequenced by immunoSEQ multiplex PCR, and TCRdb holds only the in-frame ones, with some missing. This sample has over 95,000 clones, with about 78% found just once. Material for sequencing was PBMCs. The source is a woman aged 40 to 50 in good health and CMV-seropositive.

CDR3 nucleotide sequence: TGCAGCGTTGGGTGGGACAGGGGGGCTGGCTACACCTTC. It yields the protein CSVGWDRGAGYTF. The chain couples TRBV29-1 to TRBJ1-2, with 11 bases fitting TRBD1. The CDR3 consists of 13 residues. V was clipped by 4 bases and J by 7 bases; unmatched bases: 5. The germline V gene encodes CDR1 SQVTM and CDR2 ANQGSEA. Full variable domain (outside the CDR3, taken from reference TRBV29-1 and TRBJ1-2): SAVISQKPSRDICQRGTSLTIQCQVDSQVTMMFWYRQQPGQSLTLIATANQGSEATYESGFVIDKFPISRPNLTFSTLTVSNMSPEDSSIYLCSVGWDRGAGYTFGSGTRLTVV.

The rearrangement links TRBV2 to TRBJ1-1; weak D call: TRBD1 (5 bases). The V gene's germline CDR1 is SNHLY and CDR2 FYNNEI. This CDR3 is 15 amino acids long. The V end lost 7 bases, the J end lost 1 base, and 16 bases lay between the germline ends. The CDR3 protein is CASTPAGGENTEAFF. CDR3 in DNA: TGTGCCAGCACCCCCGCGGGGGGGGAGAACACTGAAGCTTTCTTT. The entire variable domain, with the rest obtained from reference TRBV2 and TRBJ1-1, is as follows: EPEVTQTPSHQVTQMGQEVILRCVPISNHLYFYWYRQILGQKVEFLVSFYNNEISEKSEIFDDQFSVERPDGSNFTLKIRSTKLEDSAMYFCASTPAGGENTEAFFGQGTRLTVV.

The chain recombines TRBV6-5 with TRBJ1-1; 7 nucleotides line up with TRBD1. J was trimmed by 4 bases and V by 7 bases; bases with no gene match: 6. Germline CDR1 MNHEY, CDR2 SVGAGI. The CDR3 spans 13 residues. CDR3: CASTSTGSTEAFF. The CDR3 nucleotides are TGTGCCAGCACCTCGACAGGGTCCACTGAAGCTTTCTTT.

The rearrangement uses TRBV27 and TRBJ1-1, with 8 nucleotides matching TRBD1. This CDR3 region has 15 residues. Trimming at V came to 3 bases and at J to 1 base, leaving 4 bases not matched to a gene. Germline V gives CDR1 MNHEY, CDR2 SMNVEV (reference sequence). DNA of the CDR3: TGTGCCAGCAGTTTGGAACAGGGGGGGAACACTGAAGCTTTCTTT. Residues: CASSLEQGGNTEAFF.

There are a few counts of this clone. The chain recombines TRBV7-9 with TRBJ2-7; 8 bases align to TRBD1. The V segment lost 8 bases and the J segment 6 bases; nucleotides outside the gene matches: 12. The germline CDR1 and CDR2 sequences are SEHNR and FQNEAQ (reference sequence). The CDR3 totals 14 residues. The CDR3 nucleotides read TGTGCCAGCTCCCTAGGTGGACAGGGAGGCGAGCAGTACTTC. This gives the protein CASSLGGQGGEQYF.

The genes are TRBV6-1 and TRBJ2-1, with 8 bases identical to TRBD1. J lost 0 bases, V lost 6 bases, and 4 bases had no gene match. This CDR3 is 15 amino acids long. Per germline, CDR1 MNHNS and CDR2 SASEGT. CDR3 DNA: TGTGCCAGCAGGGCTGGGACAGGCTCCTACAATGAGCAGTTCTTC. Amino acids: CASRAGTGSYNEQFF.

As DNA, the CDR3 is TGTGCCAGCAGCCAGAACAGCGGGGGCGGAAGAGATACGCAGTATTTT. Its translation is CASSQNSGGGRDTQYF. The V gene is TRBV4-2, the J gene TRBJ2-3, with 8 positions matching TRBD2. Germline CDR1 LGHNA, CDR2 YNFKEQ. The CDR3 length is 16 residues. V lost 3 bases and J lost 5; bases outside the gene matches: 10.

V and J are TRBV2 and TRBJ2-6; D remains ambiguous. The CDR3 totals 14 residues. Germline CDR1 SNHLY, CDR2 FYNNEI. Trimming pared 3 bases from V and 0 bases from J, leaving 3 bases between. The CDR3 loop reads CASSESSGANVLTF. CDR3 bases: TGTGCCAGCAGTGAGAGCTCTGGGGCCAACGTCCTGACTTTC.

This clone was seen once. The V and J genes are TRBV9 and TRBJ1-2, with 7 bases fitting TRBD1. CDR3 length equals 13 residues. Looked up from germline, CDR1 is SGDLS and CDR2 is YYNGEE. The V and J ends lost 0 bases and 8 bases, in that order; junction bases with no gene match: 4. The CDR3 nucleotides are TGTGCCAGCAGCGTAGTGCCAGGGGGGGGCTACACCTTC. It encodes CASSVVPGGGYTF.

This sequence joins TRBV19 and TRBJ2-5; 11 bases agree with TRBD2. The V and J ends lost 5 bases and 5 bases, in that order; junction bases with no gene match: 7. This CDR3 comprises 15 residues. Germline lookup yields CDR1 LNHDA and CDR2 SQIVND (reference sequence). The CDR3 spells CASSEGTSGRETQYF. The CDR3 DNA follows: TGTGCCAGTAGTGAAGGGACTAGCGGAAGGGAGACCCAGTACTTC.